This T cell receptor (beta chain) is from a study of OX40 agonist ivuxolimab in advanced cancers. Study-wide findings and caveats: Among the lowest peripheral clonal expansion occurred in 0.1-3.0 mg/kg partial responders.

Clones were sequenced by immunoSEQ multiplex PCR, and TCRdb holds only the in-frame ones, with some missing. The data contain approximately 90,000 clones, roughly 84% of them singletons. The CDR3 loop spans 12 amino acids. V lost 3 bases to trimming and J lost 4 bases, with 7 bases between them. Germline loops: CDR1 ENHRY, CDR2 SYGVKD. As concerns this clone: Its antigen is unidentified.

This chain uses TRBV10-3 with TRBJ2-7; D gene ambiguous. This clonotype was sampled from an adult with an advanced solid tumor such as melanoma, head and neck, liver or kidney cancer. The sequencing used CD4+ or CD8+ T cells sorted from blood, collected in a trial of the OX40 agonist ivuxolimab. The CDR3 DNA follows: TGTGCCATCAGTGAATGGATTTACGAGCAGTACTTC. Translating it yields CAISEWIYEQYF.